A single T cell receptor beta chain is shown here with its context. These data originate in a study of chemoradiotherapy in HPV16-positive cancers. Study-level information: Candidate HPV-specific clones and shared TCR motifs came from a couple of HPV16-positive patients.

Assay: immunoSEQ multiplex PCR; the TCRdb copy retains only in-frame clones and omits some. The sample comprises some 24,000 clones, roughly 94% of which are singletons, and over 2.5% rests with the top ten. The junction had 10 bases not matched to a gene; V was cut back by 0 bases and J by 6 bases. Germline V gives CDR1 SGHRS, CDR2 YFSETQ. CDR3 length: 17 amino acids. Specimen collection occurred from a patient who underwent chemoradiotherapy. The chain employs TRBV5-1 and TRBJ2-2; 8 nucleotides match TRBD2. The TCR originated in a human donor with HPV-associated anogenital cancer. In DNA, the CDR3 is TGCGCCAGCAGCTTGGATAGCGGGACCCGCCGGGCCGGGGAGCTGTTTTTT. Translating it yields CASSLDSGTRRAGELFF.